Shown below are 26 T cell receptor beta chains from a single sample sequenced in a study of shared clonotypes between healthy human individuals. Here immunoSEQ multiplex PCR was the method, and the copy in TCRdb shows in-frame clones only, minus some. The sample carries under 200,000 clones, roughly 91% recorded once. Sequencing was carried out using naive CD4+ T cells sorted from blood. Subset of the sample: CD45RA+ positively selected. The receptors here all came from a woman in her 30s in good health.

This chain joins TRBV7-9 and TRBJ2-1; D gene unclear. Trimming stripped 1 base from V and 4 bases from J, with 11 bases between. CDR1 SEHNR and CDR2 FQNEAQ come from the germline V gene (reference sequence). The CDR3 consists of 15 residues. The CDR3 protein is CASSLGQGSYNEQFF. The CDR3 DNA reads as TGTGCCAGCAGCTTAGGTCAAGGGTCGTACAATGAGCAGTTCTTC.

V gene TRBV7-2 combines with J gene TRBJ2-7; 9 nucleotides line up with TRBD2. The V and J ends lost 3 bases and 5 bases, in that order; junction bases with no gene match: 8. The CDR3 is 15 amino acids. The V gene's germline CDR1 is SGHTA and CDR2 FQGNSA. CDR3 coding DNA: TGTGCCAGCAGCTTCGAGGGACTAGCCCCCAACGAGCAGTACTTC. As protein: CASSFEGLAPNEQYF.

The chain links TRBV19 to TRBJ2-5, with TRBD1 matching 7 bases. With the DNA end fitting TRBJ2-7 better, the J assignment may be wrong. The germline CDR1 and CDR2 sequences are LNHDA and SQIVND (reference sequence). This CDR3 is 14 amino acids long. CDR3 region: CASSTRQGRDEQYF. CDR3 sequence (DNA): TGTGCCAGTAGTACGCGACAGGGAAGGGACGAGCAGTACTTC.

This clone has only a few counts. The sample carries other DNA sequences with the same CDR3. The V and J genes are TRBV18 and TRBJ2-7; D not certain. The CDR3 loop spans 13 amino acids. With 0 bases removed from V and 4 bases from J, the gap between germline ends came to 7 bases. The germline gives CDR1 KGHSH, CDR2 LQKENI. CDR3 protein: CASSPPGRYEQYF. CDR3 nucleotide sequence: TGTGCCAGCTCACCACCAGGACGATACGAGCAGTACTTC.

The chain links TRBV9 to TRBJ1-6; D is unclear. Trimming stripped 4 bases from V and 7 bases from J, with 6 bases between. This CDR3 contains 12 residues. Germline lookup yields CDR1 SGDLS and CDR2 YYNGEE. The CDR3: CASSLLNSPLHF. The CDR3 nucleotides are TGTGCCAGCAGCTTGCTCAATTCACCCCTCCACTTT. The variable domain in full, with the rest retrieved from reference TRBV9 and TRBJ1-6, is DSGVTQTPKHLITATGQRVTLRCSPRSGDLSVYWYQQSLDQGLQFLIQYYNGEERAKGNILERFSAQQFPDLHSELNLSSLELGDSALYFCASSLLNSPLHFGNGTRLTVT.

The V gene is TRBV10-3, the J gene TRBJ2-1, with TRBD2 matching over 11 bases. CDR1 is ENHRY, CDR2 SYGVKD, per germline. V was clipped by 8 bases and J by 7 bases; unmatched bases: 10. The CDR3 contains 15 residues. The CDR3 is CAIGAFTSGRNEQFF. CDR3 bases: TGTGCCATCGGAGCCTTTACTAGCGGGAGAAATGAGCAGTTCTTC.

This clone was counted a single time. This CDR3 reads CSVVSQGYEQYF. The CDR3 nucleotides are TGCAGCGTTGTTTCCCAGGGCTACGAGCAGTACTTC. The chain employs TRBV29-1 and TRBJ2-5; TRBD1 might be the D (5 bases). The J call could be wrong; TRBJ2-7 is a better fit for the DNA end. This CDR3 comprises 12 residues. Germline V gives CDR1 SQVTM, CDR2 ANQGSEA.

The V gene is TRBV6-1, the J gene TRBJ2-7; no reliable D call. Germline CDR1 MNHNS, CDR2 SASEGT. Deletions cut 2 bases from V and 2 bases from J, with 4 bases between. This CDR3 is 12 amino acids long. Written as DNA, the CDR3 is TGTGCCAGCAGTGAATTGGCCTACGAGCAGTACTTC. Encoded protein: CASSELAYEQYF.

V usage is TRBV2 and J usage is TRBJ2-5, with unresolved D. The J call may be incorrect, as the DNA end agrees better with TRBJ2-7. The CDR3 contains 11 residues. Germline lookup yields CDR1 SNHLY and CDR2 FYNNEI. The CDR3 DNA sequence: TGTGCCAGCACCAAGTCCTACGAGCAGTACTTC. Protein product: CASTKSYEQYF.

The CDR3 here is CASSGSKAGGSSTDTQYF. The CDR3 DNA sequence: TGTGCCAGCAGCGGTTCGAAAGCGGGAGGGTCTAGCACAGATACGCAGTATTTT. This chain uses TRBV9 with TRBJ2-3, with TRBD2 matching over 10 bases. Germline V gives CDR1 SGDLS, CDR2 YYNGEE. Trimming removed 3 bases from V and 0 bases from J; junction bases left unmatched: 10. The CDR3 runs 18 residues. The whole variable domain, remainder taken from reference TRBV9 and TRBJ2-3, is DSGVTQTPKHLITATGQRVTLRCSPRSGDLSVYWYQQSLDQGLQFLIQYYNGEERAKGNILERFSAQQFPDLHSELNLSSLELGDSALYFCASSGSKAGGSSTDTQYFGPGTRLTVL.

This clone has more than one count but fewer than ten. This sequence joins TRBV29-1 and TRBJ1-2; D is uncertain. CDR3 length equals 12 residues. Germline V gene lookup returns CDR1 SQVTM and CDR2 ANQGSEA. Trimming removed 6 bases at V and 4 bases at J, with 12 bases between. The CDR3 loop reads CSVGDQLYGYTF. In nucleotides, the CDR3 is TGCAGCGTGGGCGATCAACTCTATGGCTACACCTTC.

V and J are TRBV28 and TRBJ1-2; D is undetermined. The CDR3 runs 13 residues. Germline assignment: CDR1 MDHEN and CDR2 SYDVKM. Trimming shortened V by 3 bases and J by 7 bases, and 12 bases separated the two germline ends. The CDR3 protein is CASSFGRLAGYTF. CDR3 nucleotides: TGTGCCAGCAGTTTTGGTCGGTTGGCTGGCTACACCTTC.

V is TRBV2 and J is TRBJ2-3, with D perhaps TRBD2 (6 bases). V was clipped by 8 bases and J by 4 bases, with 19 bases between them. The CDR3 contains 15 residues. CDR1 and CDR2 from the germline V gene are SNHLY and FYNNEI. The CDR3 here is CASSRESLQSDTQYF. The DNA for the CDR3 is TGTGCCAGCTCCCGGGAGAGCCTTCAATCAGATACGCAGTATTTT.

The chain links TRBV4-2 to TRBJ2-7; 7 bases match TRBD2. Trimming at V came to 2 bases and at J to 1 base, leaving 5 bases not matched to a gene. Germline CDR1 reads LGHNA; CDR2 reads YNFKEQ. The CDR3 is 15 residues long. CDR3 nucleotides: TGTGCCAGCAGCCAATCCAGCGGGAAATCCTACGAGCAGTACTTC. It translates to CASSQSSGKSYEQYF.

The V and J genes are TRBV7-2 and TRBJ2-5, with TRBD2 matching over 9 bases. Judging by the DNA end, TRBJ2-7 fits better; the J call may be wrong. Germline-derived CDR1 and CDR2 are SGHTA and FQGNSA. The CDR3 spans 15 residues. CDR3 residues: CASSLRREGPYEQYF. As DNA, the CDR3 is TGTGCCAGCAGCTTAAGGCGGGAGGGCCCTTACGAGCAGTACTTC.

CDR3 protein: CASSPLSAPSMTF. In nucleotides, the CDR3 is TGTGCCAGCTCACCACTGAGTGCCCCCTCAATGACTTTC. The chain employs TRBV18 and TRBJ2-6; D is uncertain. This CDR3 spans 13 amino acids. Germline CDR1 is KGHSH and CDR2 is LQKENI. V was cut by 1 base and J by 17 bases, with 15 bases left in between. Supplemented by reference TRBV18 and TRBJ2-6, the full variable domain reads NAGVMQNPRHLVRRRGQEARLRCSPMKGHSHVYWYRQLPEEGLKFMVYLQKENIIDESGMPKERFSAEFPKEGPSILRIQQVVRGDSAAYFCASSPLSAPSMTFGAGSRLTVL.

The chain carries TRBV29-1 and TRBJ2-7; maybe TRBD1 (6 bases). The CDR3 runs to 15 residues. V was clipped by 3 bases and J by 4 bases, with 19 bases between them. Per germline, CDR1 SQVTM and CDR2 ANQGSEA. The CDR3 bases are TGCAGCGTTGACTGCCGGGACACAACAGGGTACGAGCAGTACTTC. Residues: CSVDCRDTTGYEQYF.

V and J are TRBV5-1 and TRBJ2-5, with 7 bases that match TRBD2. The length of the CDR3 is 12 residues. Germline-derived CDR1 and CDR2 are SGHRS and YFSETQ. The junction had 4 bases not matched to a gene; V was cut back by 6 bases and J by 5 bases. As DNA, the CDR3 is TGCGCCAGCACCTTCGGGAGGGAGACCCAGTACTTC. This gives the protein CASTFGRETQYF.

The chain employs TRBV28 and TRBJ2-5, with 8 bases matching TRBD2. The J call may be faulty, since TRBJ2-7 better matches the DNA end. CDR1 is MDHEN and CDR2 is SYDVKM in the germline V gene. CDR3 length: 15 residues. Here the CDR3 reads CASSPGGRLSYEQYF. CDR3 DNA sequence: TGTGCCAGCAGCCCGGGGGGGCGCCTCTCCTACGAGCAGTACTTC.

The gene calls are TRBV2 and TRBJ2-7; 10 bases line up with TRBD2. The germline CDR1 and CDR2 sequences are SNHLY and FYNNEI. Losses at the gene ends were 6 bases for V and 7 bases for J; bases not matched to a gene: 15. The CDR3 is 16 residues long. CDR3 nucleotides: TGTGCCAGCAGCGAGAACCGAGCGGGAGGGTTGGGGGAGCAGTACTTC. As protein: CASSENRAGGLGEQYF.

This sequence joins TRBV27 and TRBJ1-4; D remains ambiguous. This CDR3 is built from 10 residues. Trimming removed 11 bases from V and 8 bases from J, with 9 bases in between. CDR1 and CDR2 from the germline V gene are MNHEY and SMNVEV (reference sequence). The CDR3 DNA reads as TGTGCCGGGTTAAAGGAAAAACTGTTTTTT. Encoded protein: CAGLKEKLFF.

The sample holds one count of this clone. For the CDR3, the DNA is TGTGCCAGCAGCTCGGAGTTGAACACTGAAGCTTTCTTT. Its protein product is CASSSELNTEAFF. The chain couples TRBV5-4 to TRBJ1-1; D is unresolved. The CDR3 loop spans 13 amino acids. The V gene lost 3 bases and the J gene lost 0 bases, with 6 bases spanning the gap. CDR1 and CDR2 from the germline V gene are SGHNT and YYREEE (reference sequence).

This chain joins TRBV7-9 and TRBJ2-1; 10 bases line up with TRBD1. The germline V gene encodes CDR1 SEHNR and CDR2 FQNEAQ (reference sequence). J lost 8 bases, V lost 5 bases, and 12 bases had no gene match. The CDR3 spans 16 residues. CDR3: CASSLGDRGIWDEQFF. The DNA for the CDR3 is TGTGCCAGCAGCCTCGGGGACAGGGGAATCTGGGATGAGCAGTTCTTC.

The table lists this clone with a count of one. This rearrangement joins TRBV6-4 to TRBJ2-2; the D gene is possibly TRBD1 (6 bases). CDR1 and CDR2 (germline): MRHNA, SNTAGT. This CDR3 comprises 16 residues. V was clipped by 0 bases and J by 7 bases, with 15 bases between them. This chain's CDR3 is CASSDSGRGGGGELFF. CDR3 in DNA: TGTGCCAGCAGTGACTCTGGCAGGGGTGGTGGCGGGGAGCTGTTTTTT.

The chain combines TRBV6-1 with TRBJ1-4; 8 bases are a match to TRBD1. The CDR3 covers 15 residues. The trim removed 7 bases at V and 7 bases at J, leaving 11 bases unmatched. Looked up from germline, CDR1 is MNHNS and CDR2 is SASEGT. The CDR3 loop is CASTRQGSDPEKLFF. The DNA for the CDR3 is TGTGCCAGCACTAGACAGGGGTCGGATCCTGAAAAACTGTTTTTT.

V is TRBV7-6 and J is TRBJ2-2; no definite D call. V lost 2 bases and J 1 base, leaving 11 bases between the germline ends. The CDR3 has 16 residues. CDR1 is SGHVS and CDR2 is FNYEAQ in the germline V gene. The DNA of the CDR3 is TGTGCCAGCAGCTTAAGTTCCAGCGTGAACACCGGGGAGCTGTTTTTT. Translation gives CASSLSSSVNTGELFF.